This T cell receptor (beta chain) emerged from a study of blood T cell repertoires in COVID-19. Libraries were prepared by immunoSEQ multiplex PCR; TCRdb keeps only in-frame clonotypes and omits some of them. The sample has more than 85,000 clones; 88% are singletons. The CDR3 is 15 amino acids. V shed 4 bases, J shed 0 bases, and the junction held 6 bases outside the gene matches. The germline V gene encodes CDR1 SGDLS and CDR2 YYNGEE. The V gene is TRBV9, the J gene TRBJ2-7; 8 bases line up with TRBD1. Sequencing input: peripheral blood. The TCR comes from a woman aged 60-75 years with acute or convalescent COVID-19. CDR3 bases: TGTGCCAGCAGCCCGGGGCAGGGGGCCTCCTACGAGCAGTACTTC. Translation gives CASSPGQGASYEQYF.